This T cell receptor (beta chain) was obtained from a study of cytomegalovirus exposure and HLA in healthy donors. Whole-study results and caveats: For most TCR beta V segments, an earlier analysis put the productive rate at about 87% or about 30% of the time.

Losses at the gene ends were 0 bases for V and 0 bases for J; bases not matched to a gene: 6. The CDR3 consists of 17 residues. Per the germline V gene, CDR1 is SGDLS and CDR2 is YYNGEE. Notes on this clone: Its specificity is unknown.

These donors, healthy bone marrow donors, were studied. It was with 60 Vbeta and 13 Jbeta primers that the PCR ran. This table comes from immunoSEQ multiplex PCR, and its TCRdb copy is limited to in-frame clones, with some not included. Found here are some 150,000 clones, roughly 80% of them singletons; the top ten hold roughly 4.4%. This sequence was found in a man younger than 40 in good health and CMV-seronegative. The chain joins TRBV9 to TRBJ2-1; 7 bases map to TRBD2. The sample was PBMCs. This CDR3 reads CASSVEMWGGSYNEQFF. The DNA for the CDR3 is TGTGCCAGCAGCGTAGAAATGTGGGGGGGCTCCTACAATGAGCAGTTCTTC.